This T cell receptor beta chain was recorded in a study of molecular identifiers for immune sequencing clone quantification. Libraries from naive CD8 cells were generated from 20,000 to 1,000,000 sorted cells (with 10%, 30% or 50% RNA). Previously described methods and listed TCR primers were used for bulk TCR libraries. TCRdb independently ran MiXCR on the PCR reads; one entry per CDR3 protein. The sample records about 640,000 distinct CDR3 sequences, nearly 20% being singletons. The receptor comes from a human donor in good health. Some libraries in this study had Jurkat cell RNA spiked in. The sample consisted of naive CD8+ T cells from blood, with Jurkat cell RNA spiked in. Subset meaning: FACS-sorted CD8+CD4-CCR7+CD45RA+ naive T cells.

In DNA, the CDR3 is TGTGCCAGCAGCTTTCCTAACGGCCGAGAGACCCAGTACTTC. Encoded protein: CASSFPNGRETQYF. The gene calls are TRBV7-2 and TRBJ2-5; no clear D gene. This CDR3 has 14 amino acids. The V end lost 3 bases, the J end lost 4 bases, and 12 bases lay between the germline ends. Germline values: CDR1 SGHTA, CDR2 FQGNSA.